This T cell receptor beta chain was recovered during a study of blood T cell repertoires in COVID-19. Overall study: Acute-phase and convalescent COVID-19 samples originated in the United States, Italy and Spain. The analysed material was cDNA or gDNA that came from T cells, B-cell-depleted T cells, or PBMCs.

The CDR3 runs to 14 residues. Looked up from germline, CDR1 is MNHNS and CDR2 is SASEGT. The trim removed 3 bases at V and 1 base at J, leaving 2 bases unmatched. Original methodology: Amplified reference gene primers provided the basis for estimating nucleated cell counts. Data came from immunoSEQ multiplex PCR; TCRdb stores just in-frame clones and leaves some out. D and trimming were read from the DNA, whereas the V and J calls and clone size are those reported in that table. The sample lists 190,000 or so clones; around 87% were seen once. This receptor was taken from a young woman who had recovered from COVID-19. This rearrangement joins TRBV6-1 to TRBJ2-7; 8 positions agree with TRBD2. The sequenced sample consisted of peripheral blood. CDR3 DNA: TGTGCCAGCAGTGAGAGCGGGGGATCCTACGAGCAGTACTTC. Amino acid sequence: CASSESGGSYEQYF.